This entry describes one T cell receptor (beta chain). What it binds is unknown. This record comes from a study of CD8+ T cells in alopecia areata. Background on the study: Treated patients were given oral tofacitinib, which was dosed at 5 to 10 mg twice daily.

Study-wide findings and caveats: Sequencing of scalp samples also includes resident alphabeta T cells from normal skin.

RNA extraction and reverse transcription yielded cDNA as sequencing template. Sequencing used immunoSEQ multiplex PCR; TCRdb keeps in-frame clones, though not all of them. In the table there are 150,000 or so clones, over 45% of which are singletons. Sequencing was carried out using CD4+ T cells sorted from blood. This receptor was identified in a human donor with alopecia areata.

For the CDR3, the DNA is TGTGCCAGCAGCCATAACACTGAAGCTTTCTTT. Its translation is CASSHNTEAFF. The V call is TRBV2, the J call TRBJ1-1; D is unclear. CDR1 is SNHLY, CDR2 FYNNEI, per germline. The CDR3 contains 11 residues. V lost 6 bases to trimming and J lost 2 bases, with 4 bases between them.